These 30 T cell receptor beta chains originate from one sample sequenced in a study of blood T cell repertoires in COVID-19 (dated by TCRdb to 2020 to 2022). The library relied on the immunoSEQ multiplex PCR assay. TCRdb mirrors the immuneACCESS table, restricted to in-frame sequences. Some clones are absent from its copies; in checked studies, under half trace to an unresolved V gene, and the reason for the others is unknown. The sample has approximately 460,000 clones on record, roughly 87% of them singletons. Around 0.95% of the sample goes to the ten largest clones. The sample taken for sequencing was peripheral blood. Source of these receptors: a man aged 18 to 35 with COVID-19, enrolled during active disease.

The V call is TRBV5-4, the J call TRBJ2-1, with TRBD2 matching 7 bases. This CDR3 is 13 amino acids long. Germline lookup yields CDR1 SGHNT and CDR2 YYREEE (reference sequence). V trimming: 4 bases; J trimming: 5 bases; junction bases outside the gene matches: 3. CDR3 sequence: CASSGTTNNEQFF. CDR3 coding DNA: TGTGCCAGCAGCGGGACTACTAACAATGAGCAGTTCTTC.

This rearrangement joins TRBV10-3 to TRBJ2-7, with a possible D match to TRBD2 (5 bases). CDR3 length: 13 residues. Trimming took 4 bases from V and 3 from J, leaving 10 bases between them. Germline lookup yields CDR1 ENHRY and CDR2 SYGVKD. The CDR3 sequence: CAISGTPDYEQYF. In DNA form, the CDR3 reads TGTGCCATCAGTGGGACTCCCGACTACGAGCAGTACTTC.

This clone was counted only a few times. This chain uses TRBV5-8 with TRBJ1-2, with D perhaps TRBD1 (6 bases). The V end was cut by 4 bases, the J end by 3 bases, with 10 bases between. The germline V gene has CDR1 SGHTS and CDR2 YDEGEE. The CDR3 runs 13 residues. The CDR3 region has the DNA TGTGCCAGCAGCCCCCGGACAGACTATGGCTACACCTTC. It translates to CASSPRTDYGYTF.

CDR3 DNA sequence: TGTGCCAGCAGTTTTACCGGGACAGGGAACCACGAGCAGTACTTC. As protein: CASSFTGTGNHEQYF. The V call is TRBV27, the J call TRBJ2-7; 9 bases agree with TRBD1. This CDR3 spans 15 amino acids. V lost 3 bases and J lost 5; bases outside the gene matches: 8. Germline-derived CDR1 and CDR2 are MNHEY and SMNVEV (reference sequence).

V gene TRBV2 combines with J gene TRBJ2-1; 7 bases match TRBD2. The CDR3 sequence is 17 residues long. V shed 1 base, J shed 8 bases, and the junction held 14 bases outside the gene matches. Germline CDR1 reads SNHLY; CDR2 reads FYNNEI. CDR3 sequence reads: CASSEEARWGLPHEQFF. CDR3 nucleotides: TGTGCCAGCAGTGAAGAGGCGAGGTGGGGACTACCCCATGAGCAGTTCTTC.

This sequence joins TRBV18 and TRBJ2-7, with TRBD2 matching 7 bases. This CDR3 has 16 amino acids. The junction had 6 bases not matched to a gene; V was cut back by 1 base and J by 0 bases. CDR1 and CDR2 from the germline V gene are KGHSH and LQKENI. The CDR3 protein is CASSPRGGGSSYEQYF. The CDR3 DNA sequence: TGTGCCAGCTCACCACGAGGTGGCGGGAGCTCCTACGAGCAGTACTTC.

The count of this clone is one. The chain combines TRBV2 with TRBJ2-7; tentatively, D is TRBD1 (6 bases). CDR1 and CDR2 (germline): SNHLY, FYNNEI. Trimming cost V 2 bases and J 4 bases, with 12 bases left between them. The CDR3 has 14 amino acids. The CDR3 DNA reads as TGTGCCAGCAGTGAAAATTGGGGGCCGTACGAGCAGTACTTC. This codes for CASSENWGPYEQYF.

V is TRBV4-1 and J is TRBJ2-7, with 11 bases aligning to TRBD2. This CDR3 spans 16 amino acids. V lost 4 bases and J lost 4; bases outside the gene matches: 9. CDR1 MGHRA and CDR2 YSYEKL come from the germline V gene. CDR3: CASSLSTSGSVYEQYF. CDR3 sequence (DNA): TGCGCCAGCAGCCTGTCAACTAGCGGGAGTGTTTACGAGCAGTACTTC.

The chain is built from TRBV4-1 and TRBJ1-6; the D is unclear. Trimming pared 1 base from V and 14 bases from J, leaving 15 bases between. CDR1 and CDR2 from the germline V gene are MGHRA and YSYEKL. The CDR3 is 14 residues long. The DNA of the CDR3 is TGCGCCAGCAGCCAAGGATGGATGGGCTACACCCTCCACTTT. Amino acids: CASSQGWMGYTLHF.

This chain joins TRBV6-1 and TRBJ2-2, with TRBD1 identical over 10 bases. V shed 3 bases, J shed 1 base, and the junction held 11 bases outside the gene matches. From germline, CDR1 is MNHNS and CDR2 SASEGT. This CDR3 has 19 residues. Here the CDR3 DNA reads TGTGCCAGCAGTGACCTCCGGGACAGGGGACGAAGGAACACCGGGGAGCTGTTTTTT. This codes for CASSDLRDRGRRNTGELFF.

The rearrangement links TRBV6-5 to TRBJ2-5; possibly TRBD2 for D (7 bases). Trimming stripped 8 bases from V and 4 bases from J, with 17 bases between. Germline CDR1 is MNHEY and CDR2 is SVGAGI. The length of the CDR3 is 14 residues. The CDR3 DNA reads TGTGCCAGCCTGCTAGGGGGGGTGGGAGAGACCCAGTACTTC. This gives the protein CASLLGGVGETQYF.

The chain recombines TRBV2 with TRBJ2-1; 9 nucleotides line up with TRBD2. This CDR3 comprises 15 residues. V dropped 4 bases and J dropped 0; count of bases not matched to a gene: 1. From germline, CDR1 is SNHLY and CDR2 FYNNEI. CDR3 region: CASSVSGSSYNEQFF. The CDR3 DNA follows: TGTGCCAGCAGTGTTAGCGGGAGCTCCTACAATGAGCAGTTCTTC.

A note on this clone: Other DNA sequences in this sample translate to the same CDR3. CDR3 sequence: CASRRTDTGELFF. The CDR3, as DNA: TGTGCCAGCCGACGGACAGACACCGGGGAGCTGTTTTTT. The rearrangement links TRBV6-5 to TRBJ2-2; possibly TRBD1 for D (6 bases). This CDR3 is 13 amino acids long. Germline V gives CDR1 MNHEY, CDR2 SVGAGI. The ends were cut back, 8 bases at V and 3 bases at J, with 10 bases in the middle.

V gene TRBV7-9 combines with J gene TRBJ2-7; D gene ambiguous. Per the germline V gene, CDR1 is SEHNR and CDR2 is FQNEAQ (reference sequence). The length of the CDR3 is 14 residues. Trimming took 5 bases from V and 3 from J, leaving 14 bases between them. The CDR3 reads CASSPSISFYEQYF. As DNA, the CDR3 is TGTGCCAGCAGCCCTAGTATCAGTTTCTACGAGCAGTACTTC.

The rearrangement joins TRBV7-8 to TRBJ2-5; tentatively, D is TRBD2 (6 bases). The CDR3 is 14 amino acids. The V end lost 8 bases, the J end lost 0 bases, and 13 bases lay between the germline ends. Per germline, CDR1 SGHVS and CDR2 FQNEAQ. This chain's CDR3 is CASGGVGDQETQYF. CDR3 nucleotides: TGTGCCAGCGGCGGGGTGGGGGACCAAGAGACCCAGTACTTC.

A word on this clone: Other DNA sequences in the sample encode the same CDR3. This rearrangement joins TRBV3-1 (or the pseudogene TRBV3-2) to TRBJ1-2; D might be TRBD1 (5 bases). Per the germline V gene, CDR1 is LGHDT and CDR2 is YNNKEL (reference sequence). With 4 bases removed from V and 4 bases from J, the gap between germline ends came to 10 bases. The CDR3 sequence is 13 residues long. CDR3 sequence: CASSPGTGYGYTF. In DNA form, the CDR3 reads TGTGCCAGCAGCCCCGGGACTGGCTATGGCTACACCTTC.

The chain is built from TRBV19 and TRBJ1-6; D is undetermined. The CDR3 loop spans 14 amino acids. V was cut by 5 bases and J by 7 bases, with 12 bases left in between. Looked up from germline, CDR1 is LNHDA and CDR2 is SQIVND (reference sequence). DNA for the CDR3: TGTGCCAGTAGTGAGAGGTACGACAATTCACCCCTCCACTTT. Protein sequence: CASSERYDNSPLHF. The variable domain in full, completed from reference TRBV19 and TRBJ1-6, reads DGGITQSPKYLFRKEGQNVTLSCEQNLNHDAMYWYRQDPGQGLRLIYYSQIVNDFQKGDIAEGYSVSREKKESFPLTVTSAQKNPTAFYLCASSERYDNSPLHFGNGTRLTVT.

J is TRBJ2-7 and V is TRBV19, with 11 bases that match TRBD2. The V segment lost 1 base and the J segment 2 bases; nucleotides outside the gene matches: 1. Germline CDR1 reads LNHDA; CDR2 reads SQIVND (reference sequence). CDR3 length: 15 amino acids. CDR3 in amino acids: CASSIALAGAYEQYF. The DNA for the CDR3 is TGTGCCAGTAGTATAGCACTAGCGGGGGCCTACGAGCAGTACTTC.

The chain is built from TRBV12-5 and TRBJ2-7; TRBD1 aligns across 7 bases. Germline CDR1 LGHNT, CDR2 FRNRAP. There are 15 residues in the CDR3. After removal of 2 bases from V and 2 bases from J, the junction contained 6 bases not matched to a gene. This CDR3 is CASGLLGQPTYEQYF. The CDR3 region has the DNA TGTGCTAGTGGTTTGTTGGGACAGCCCACCTACGAGCAGTACTTC.

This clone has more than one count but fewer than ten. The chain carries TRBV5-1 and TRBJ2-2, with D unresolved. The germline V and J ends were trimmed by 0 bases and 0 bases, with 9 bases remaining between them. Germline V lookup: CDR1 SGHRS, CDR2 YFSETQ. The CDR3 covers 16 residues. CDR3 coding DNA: TGCGCCAGCAGCTTGGCCGGGTTTTCGAACACCGGGGAGCTGTTTTTT. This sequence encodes CASSLAGFSNTGELFF. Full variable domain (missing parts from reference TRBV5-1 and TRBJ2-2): KAGVTQTPRYLIKTRGQQVTLSCSPISGHRSVSWYQQTPGQGLQFLFEYFSETQRNKGNFPGRFSGRQFSNSRSEMNVSTLELGDSALYLCASSLAGFSNTGELFFGEGSRLTVL.

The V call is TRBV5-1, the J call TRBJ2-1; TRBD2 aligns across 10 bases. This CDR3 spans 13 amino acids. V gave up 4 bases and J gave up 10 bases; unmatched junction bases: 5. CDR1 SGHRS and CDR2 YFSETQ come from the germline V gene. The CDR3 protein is CASSVGLAEEQFF. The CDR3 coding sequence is TGCGCCAGCAGCGTCGGACTAGCGGAAGAGCAGTTCTTC.

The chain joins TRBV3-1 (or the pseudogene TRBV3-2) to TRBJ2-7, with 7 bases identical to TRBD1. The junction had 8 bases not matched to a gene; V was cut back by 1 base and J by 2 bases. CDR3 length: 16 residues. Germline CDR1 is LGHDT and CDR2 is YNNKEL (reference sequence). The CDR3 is CASSQGEGTDPYEQYF. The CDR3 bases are TGTGCCAGCAGCCAAGGCGAAGGGACAGATCCCTACGAGCAGTACTTC.

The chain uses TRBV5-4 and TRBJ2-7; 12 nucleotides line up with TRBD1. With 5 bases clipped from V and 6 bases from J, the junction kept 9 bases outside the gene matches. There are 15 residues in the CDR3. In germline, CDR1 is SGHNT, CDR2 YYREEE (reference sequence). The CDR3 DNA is TGTGCCAGCAGTTCCGGGACAGGGGGCCTCCTCGAGCAGTACTTC. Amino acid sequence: CASSSGTGGLLEQYF.

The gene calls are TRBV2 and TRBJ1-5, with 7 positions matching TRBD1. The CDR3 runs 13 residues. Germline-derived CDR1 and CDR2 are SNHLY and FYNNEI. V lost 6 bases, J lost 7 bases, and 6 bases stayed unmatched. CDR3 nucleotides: TGTGCCAGCAGCAGACAGGGCGGGCAGCCCCAGCATTTT. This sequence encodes CASSRQGGQPQHF. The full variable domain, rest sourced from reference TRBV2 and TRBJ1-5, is EPEVTQTPSHQVTQMGQEVILRCVPISNHLYFYWYRQILGQKVEFLVSFYNNEISEKSEIFDDQFSVERPDGSNFTLKIRSTKLEDSAMYFCASSRQGGQPQHFGDGTRLSIL.

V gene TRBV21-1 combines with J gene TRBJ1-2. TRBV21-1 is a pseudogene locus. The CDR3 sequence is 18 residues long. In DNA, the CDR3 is TGTGCCAGCAGCAAATATGATGGCGGGGATTCCTCTAACTATGGCTACACCTTC. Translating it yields CASSKYDGGDSSNYGYTF.

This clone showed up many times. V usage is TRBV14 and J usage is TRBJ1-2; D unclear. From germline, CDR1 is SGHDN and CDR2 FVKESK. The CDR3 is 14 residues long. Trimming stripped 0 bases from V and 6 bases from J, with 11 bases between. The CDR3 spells CASSQDVGFNGYTF. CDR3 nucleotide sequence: TGTGCCAGCAGCCAAGACGTCGGGTTCAATGGCTACACCTTC.

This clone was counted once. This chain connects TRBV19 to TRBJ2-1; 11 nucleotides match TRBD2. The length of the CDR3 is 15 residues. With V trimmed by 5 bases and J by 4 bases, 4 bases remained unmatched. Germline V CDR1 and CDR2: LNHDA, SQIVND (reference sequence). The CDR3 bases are TGTGCCAGTAGTTGGTCTAGCGGGGGGTACAATGAGCAGTTCTTC. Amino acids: CASSWSSGGYNEQFF.

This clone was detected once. CDR3 sequence reads: CASKQTGVTDTQYF. The CDR3, as DNA: TGTGCCAGCAAACAGACAGGGGTCACAGATACGCAGTATTTT. This chain links TRBV25-1 with TRBJ2-3, with 8 positions matching TRBD1. Germline V gene data show CDR1 as MGHDK and CDR2 as SYGVNS. There are 14 residues in the CDR3. The trim removed 7 bases at V and 2 bases at J, leaving 5 bases unmatched.

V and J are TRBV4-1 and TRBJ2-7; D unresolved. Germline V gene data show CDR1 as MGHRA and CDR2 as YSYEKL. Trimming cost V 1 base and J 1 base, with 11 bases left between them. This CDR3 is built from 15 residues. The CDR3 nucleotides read TGCGCCAGCAGCCAAGTGGCTAGGTTGTCCTACGAGCAGTACTTC. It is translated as CASSQVARLSYEQYF.

The CDR3 DNA reads as TGTGCCAGCAGTGGCACTAGCGTGAGTCGCGAGCAGTTCTTC. Encoded protein: CASSGTSVSREQFF. J is TRBJ2-1 and V is TRBV2; TRBD2 aligns across 7 bases. Germline assignment: CDR1 SNHLY and CDR2 FYNNEI. V trimming: 4 bases; J trimming: 10 bases; junction bases outside the gene matches: 10. CDR3 size: 14 residues.